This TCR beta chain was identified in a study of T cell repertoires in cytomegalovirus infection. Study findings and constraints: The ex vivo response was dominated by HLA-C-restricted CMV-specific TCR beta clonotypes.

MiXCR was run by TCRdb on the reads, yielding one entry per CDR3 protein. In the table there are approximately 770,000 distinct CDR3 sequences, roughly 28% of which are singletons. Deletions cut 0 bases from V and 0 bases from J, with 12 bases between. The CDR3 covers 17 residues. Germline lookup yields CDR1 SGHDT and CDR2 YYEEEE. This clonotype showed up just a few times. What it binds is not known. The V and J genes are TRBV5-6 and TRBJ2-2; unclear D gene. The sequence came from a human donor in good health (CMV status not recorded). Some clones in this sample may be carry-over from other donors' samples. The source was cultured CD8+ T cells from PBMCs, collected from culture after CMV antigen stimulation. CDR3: CASSLVQVVANTGELFF. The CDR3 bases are TGTGCCAGCAGCTTGGTTCAGGTAGTCGCGAACACCGGGGAGCTGTTTTTT. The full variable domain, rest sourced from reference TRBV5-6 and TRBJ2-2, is DAGVTQSPTHLIKTRGQQVTLRCSPKSGHDTVSWYQQALGQGPQFIFQYYEEEERQRGNFPDRFSGHQFPNYSSELNVNALLLGDSALYLCASSLVQVVANTGELFFGEGSRLTVL.